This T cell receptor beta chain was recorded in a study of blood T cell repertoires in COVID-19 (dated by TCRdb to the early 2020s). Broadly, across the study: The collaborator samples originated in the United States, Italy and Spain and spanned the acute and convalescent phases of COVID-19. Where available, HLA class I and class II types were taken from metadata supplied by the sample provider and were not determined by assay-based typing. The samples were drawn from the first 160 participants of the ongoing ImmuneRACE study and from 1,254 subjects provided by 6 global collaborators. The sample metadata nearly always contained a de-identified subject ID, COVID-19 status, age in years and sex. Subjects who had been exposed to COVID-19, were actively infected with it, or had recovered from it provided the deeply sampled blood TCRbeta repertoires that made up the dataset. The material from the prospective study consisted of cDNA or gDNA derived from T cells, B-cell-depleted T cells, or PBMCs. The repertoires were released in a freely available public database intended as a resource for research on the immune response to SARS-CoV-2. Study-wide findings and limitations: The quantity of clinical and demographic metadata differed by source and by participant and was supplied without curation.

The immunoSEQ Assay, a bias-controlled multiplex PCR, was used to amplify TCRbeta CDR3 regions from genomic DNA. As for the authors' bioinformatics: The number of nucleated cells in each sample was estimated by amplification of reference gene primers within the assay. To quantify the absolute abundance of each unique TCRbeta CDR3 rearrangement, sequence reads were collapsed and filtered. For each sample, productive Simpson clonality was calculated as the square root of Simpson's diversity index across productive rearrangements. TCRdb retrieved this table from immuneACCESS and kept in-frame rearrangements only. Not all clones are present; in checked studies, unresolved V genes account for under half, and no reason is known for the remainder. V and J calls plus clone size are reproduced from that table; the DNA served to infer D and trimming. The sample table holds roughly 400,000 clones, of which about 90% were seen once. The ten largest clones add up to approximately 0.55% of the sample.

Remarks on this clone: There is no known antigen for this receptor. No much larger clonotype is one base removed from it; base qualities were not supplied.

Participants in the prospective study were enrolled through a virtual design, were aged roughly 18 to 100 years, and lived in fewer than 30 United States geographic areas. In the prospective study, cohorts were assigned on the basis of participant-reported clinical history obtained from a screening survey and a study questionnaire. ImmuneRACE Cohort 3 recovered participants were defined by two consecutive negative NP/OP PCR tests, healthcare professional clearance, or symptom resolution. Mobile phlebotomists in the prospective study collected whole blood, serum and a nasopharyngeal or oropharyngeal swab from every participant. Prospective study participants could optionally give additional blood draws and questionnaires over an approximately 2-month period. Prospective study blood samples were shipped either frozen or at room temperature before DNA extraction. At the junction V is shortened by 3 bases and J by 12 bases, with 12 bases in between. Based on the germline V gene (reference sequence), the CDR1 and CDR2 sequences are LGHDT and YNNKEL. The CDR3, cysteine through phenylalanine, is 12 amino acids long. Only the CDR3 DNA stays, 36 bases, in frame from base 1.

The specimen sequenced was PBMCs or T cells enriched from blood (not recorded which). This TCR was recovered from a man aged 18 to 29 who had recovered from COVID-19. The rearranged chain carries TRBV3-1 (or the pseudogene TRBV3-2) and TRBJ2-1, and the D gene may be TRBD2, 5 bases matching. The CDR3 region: CASSQTIDAQFF. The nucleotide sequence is TGTGCCAGCAGCCAGACTATAGACGCGCAGTTCTTC.